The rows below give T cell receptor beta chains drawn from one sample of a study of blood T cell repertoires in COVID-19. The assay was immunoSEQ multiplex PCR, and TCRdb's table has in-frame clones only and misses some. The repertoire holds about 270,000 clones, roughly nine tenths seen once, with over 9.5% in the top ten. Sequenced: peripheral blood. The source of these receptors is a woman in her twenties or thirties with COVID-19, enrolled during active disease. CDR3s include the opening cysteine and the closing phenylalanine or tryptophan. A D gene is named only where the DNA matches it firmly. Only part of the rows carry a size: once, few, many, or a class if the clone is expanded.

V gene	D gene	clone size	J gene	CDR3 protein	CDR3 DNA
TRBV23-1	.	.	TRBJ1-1	CASSPAIDRAFF	TGCGCCAGCAGTCCTGCGATCGATCGGGCTTTCTTT
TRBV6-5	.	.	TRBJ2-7	CASSPAGAGQYF	TGTGCCAGCAGTCCGGCGGGTGCGGGGCAGTACTTC
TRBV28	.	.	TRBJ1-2	CASSLVRANYGYTF	TGTGCCAGCAGTTTAGTGCGCGCTAACTATGGCTACACCTTC
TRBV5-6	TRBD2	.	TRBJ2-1	CASSLAGGGAYNEQFF	TGTGCCAGCAGCTTGGCCGGCGGGGGGGCCTACAATGAGCAGTTCTTC
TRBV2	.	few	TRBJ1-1	CASSRITGAEAFF	TGTGCCAGCAGTCGTATAACGGGGGCTGAAGCTTTCTTT
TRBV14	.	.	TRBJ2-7	CASSQDPLPRYEQYF	TGTGCCAGCAGCCAAGATCCCCTCCCCCGCTACGAGCAGTACTTC
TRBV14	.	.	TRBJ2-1	CASSQDSTPSHEQFF	TGTGCCAGCAGCCAAGACTCAACTCCTTCCCATGAGCAGTTCTTC
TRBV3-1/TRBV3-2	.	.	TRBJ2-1	CASSLEPQGEQFF	TGTGCCAGCAGCCTCGAACCCCAGGGCGAGCAGTTCTTC
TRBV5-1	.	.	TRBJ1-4	CASGRLGREKLFF	TGCGCCAGCGGGAGATTGGGCCGTGAAAAACTGTTTTTT
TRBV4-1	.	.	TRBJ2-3	CASSQVRDTQYF	TGCGCCAGCAGCCAAGTTCGTGATACGCAGTATTTT
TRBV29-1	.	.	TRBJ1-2	CSVRGGSFYGYTF	TGCAGCGTCCGGGGGGGGTCCTTCTATGGCTACACCTTC
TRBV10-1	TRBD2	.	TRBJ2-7	CASSESGLAGNEQYF	TGCGCCAGCAGTGAGTCAGGGCTAGCGGGGAACGAGCAGTACTTC
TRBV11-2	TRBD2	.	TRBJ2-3	CASRPIAGGRLADTQYF	TGTGCCAGCAGACCTATAGCGGGGGGGCGATTAGCAGATACGCAGTATTTT
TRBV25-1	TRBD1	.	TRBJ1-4	CASATGGSNEKLFF	TGTGCCAGCGCCACAGGGGGATCTAATGAAAAACTGTTTTTT
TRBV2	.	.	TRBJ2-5	CASSEDSRGGQGTQYF	TGTGCCAGCAGTGAAGACTCCCGTGGGGGCCAGGGGACCCAGTACTTC
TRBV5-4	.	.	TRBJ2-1	CASSLARARDEQFF	TGTGCCAGCAGCTTGGCCAGGGCTAGGGATGAGCAGTTCTTC
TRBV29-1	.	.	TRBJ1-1	CSARTANTEAFF	TGCAGCGCCCGGACAGCGAACACTGAAGCTTTCTTT
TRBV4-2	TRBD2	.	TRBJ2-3	CASSQEGGGNTDTQYF	TGTGCCAGCAGCCAAGAGGGCGGGGGAAACACAGATACGCAGTATTTT
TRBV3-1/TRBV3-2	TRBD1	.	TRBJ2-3	CASSDRTTDTQYF	TGTGCCAGTTCGGACAGGACCACAGATACGCAGTATTTT
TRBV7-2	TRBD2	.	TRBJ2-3	CASSIPRKRGGKDTQYF	TGTGCCAGCAGCATCCCCCGTAAGCGGGGGGGTAAAGATACGCAGTATTTT
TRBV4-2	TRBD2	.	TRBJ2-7	CASSQDTAGGSYEQYF	TGTGCCAGCAGCCAAGATACAGCGGGGGGATCCTACGAGCAGTACTTC
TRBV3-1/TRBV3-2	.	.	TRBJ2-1	CASSKVEGSKFF	TGTGCCAGCTCAAAAGTCGAGGGTTCTAAGTTCTTC
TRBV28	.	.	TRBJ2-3	CASREASDTQYF	TGTGCCAGCAGGGAGGCCTCAGATACGCAGTATTTT
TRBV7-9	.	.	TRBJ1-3	CASSFGVGNTIYF	TGTGCCAGCAGCTTCGGGGTCGGAAACACCATATATTTT
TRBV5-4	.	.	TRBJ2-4	CASSYGAKNIQYF	TGTGCCAGCAGTTACGGAGCCAAAAACATTCAGTACTTC
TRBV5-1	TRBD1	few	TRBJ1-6	CASSLAGGNSPLHF	TGCGCCAGCAGCTTGGCAGGGGGTAATTCACCCCTCCACTTT
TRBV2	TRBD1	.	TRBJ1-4	CANRGGEGEKLFF	TGTGCCAACAGGGGAGGGGAGGGAGAAAAACTGTTTTTT
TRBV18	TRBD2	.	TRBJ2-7	CASSQRGDSYEQYF	TGTGCCAGCTCACAGCGGGGGGATTCCTACGAGCAGTACTTC
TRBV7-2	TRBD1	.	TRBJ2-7	CASSPSGTDVYEQYF	TGTGCCAGCAGCCCCTCCGGGACAGATGTCTACGAGCAGTACTTC
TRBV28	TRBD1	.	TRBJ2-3	CASSTGASTQYF	TGTGCCAGCAGTACAGGGGCAAGTACGCAGTATTTT
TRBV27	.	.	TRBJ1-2	CASSPGLFNYGYTF	TGTGCCAGCAGTCCTGGACTTTTTAACTATGGCTACACCTTC
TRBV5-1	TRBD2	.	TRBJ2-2	CASSPGGTNTGELFF	TGCGCCAGCAGCCCCGGGGGGACGAACACCGGGGAGCTGTTTTTT
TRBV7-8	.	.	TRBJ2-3	CASSLGRDWTDTQYF	TGTGCCAGCAGCTTAGGGAGGGACTGGACAGATACGCAGTATTTT
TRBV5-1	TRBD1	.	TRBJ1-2	CASSLGGTANYGYTF	TGCGCCAGCAGCTTGGGGGGGACAGCTAACTATGGCTACACCTTC
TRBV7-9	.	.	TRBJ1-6	CASSQNISPLHF	TGTGCCAGCAGCCAGAACATTTCACCCCTCCACTTT
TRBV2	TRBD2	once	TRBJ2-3	CAGGTSGATDTQYF	TGTGCCGGCGGGACTAGCGGGGCGACAGATACGCAGTATTTT
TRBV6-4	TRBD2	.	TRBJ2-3	CASSDSGGATDTQYF	TGTGCCAGCAGTGACAGCGGGGGGGCCACAGATACGCAGTATTTT
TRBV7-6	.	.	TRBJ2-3	CASSLESVFLTDTQYF	TGTGCCAGCAGCTTAGAGTCAGTCTTCCTCACAGATACGCAGTATTTT
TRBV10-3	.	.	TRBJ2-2	CAISALGTGELFF	TGTGCCATCAGTGCCCTCGGCACCGGGGAGCTGTTTTTT
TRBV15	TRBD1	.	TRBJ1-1	CATSRDRGQMNTEAFF	TGTGCCACCAGCAGAGATCGGGGACAGATGAACACTGAAGCTTTCTTT
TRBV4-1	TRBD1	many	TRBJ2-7	CASRPTGFANEQYF	TGCGCCAGCAGACCGACAGGGTTTGCGAACGAGCAGTACTTC
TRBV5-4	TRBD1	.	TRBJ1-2	CASSLATGESYGYTF	TGTGCCAGCAGCTTGGCGACAGGGGAGTCCTATGGCTACACCTTC
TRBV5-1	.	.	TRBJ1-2	CASSSGGGSYGYTF	TGCGCCAGCAGCTCCGGAGGTGGGTCCTATGGCTACACCTTC
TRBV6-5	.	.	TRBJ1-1	CASTSVVSQAFF	TGTGCCAGCACATCGGTGGTGTCACAAGCTTTCTTT
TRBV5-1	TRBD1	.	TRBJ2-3	CASSLLDRGGDTQYF	TGCGCCAGCAGCTTATTGGACAGGGGGGGAGATACGCAGTATTTT
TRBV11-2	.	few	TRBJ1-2	CASSPDSNGYTF	TGTGCCAGCAGCCCGGACAGTAATGGCTACACCTTC
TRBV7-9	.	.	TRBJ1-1	CASSLLSGGTEAFF	TGTGCCAGCAGCTTACTGAGCGGGGGCACTGAAGCTTTCTTT
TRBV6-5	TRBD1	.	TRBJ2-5	CASCVGTGAQETQYF	TGTGCCAGCTGCGTCGGGACAGGGGCCCAAGAGACCCAGTACTTC
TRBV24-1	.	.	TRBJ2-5	CATSDPKGVETQYF	TGTGCCACCAGTGATCCCAAGGGGGTCGAGACCCAGTACTTC
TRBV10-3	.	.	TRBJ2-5	CAISDFRPGREETQYF	TGTGCCATCAGTGATTTCCGGCCGGGACGGGAGGAGACCCAGTACTTC
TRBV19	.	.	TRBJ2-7	CASRSPGGNEQYF	TGTGCCAGTAGAAGCCCCGGAGGGAACGAGCAGTACTTC
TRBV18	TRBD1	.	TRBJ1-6	CASSLGQGGNSPLHF	TGTGCCAGCTCTCTTGGACAGGGGGGGAATTCACCCCTCCACTTT